The source of this T cell receptor beta chain is a study of cytomegalovirus exposure and HLA in healthy donors. Study context: A preliminary data release comprised 80 million to 95 million unique TCRs obtained from HLA-typed donors. Findings and caveats of the study: Associated with cytomegalovirus, according to the listing, were some 180 TCR beta chains.

PCR primers comprised 60 Vbeta and 13 Jbeta primers. Profiled with immunoSEQ multiplex PCR; TCRdb holds only in-frame clones, not every one. The sample totals 95,000 to 150,000 clones. About this clone itself: Its antigen is as yet unknown.

In germline, CDR1 is MNHEY, CDR2 SMNVEV (reference sequence). The CDR3 consists of 18 residues. V gave up 0 bases and J gave up 1 base; unmatched junction bases: 8. The sample comprised PBMCs. The clonotype comes from a man between 18 and 35 years old in good health and CMV-seronegative. The chain links TRBV27 to TRBJ2-5; 10 nucleotides align to TRBD2. CDR3 sequence (DNA): TGTGCCAGCAGTTTATCGTTCACTAGCGGGATAGTCCAAGAGACCCAGTACTTC. Protein product: CASSLSFTSGIVQETQYF.